This T cell receptor (beta chain) appears in the sequencing data of a study of blood T cells in healthy people across ages. PBMCs were isolated at a quantity of at least 6.5 million per sample. This clonotype was counted at least ten times. J lost 9 bases, V lost 0 bases, and 9 bases had no gene match. Germline assignment: CDR1 LGHDT and CDR2 YNNKEL (reference sequence). The CDR3 is made up of 16 amino acids. A second PCR, run for roughly 7 to 11 cycles, used a sample-barcoded 5' primer plus a J-beta primer mix. One entry per CDR3 protein results from TCRdb running MiXCR on the 5' RACE reads. Among about 650,000 distinct CDR3 sequences listed, about 30% were seen once.

The sample consisted of blood. The TCR was taken from a woman aged 80 or older in good health. V gene TRBV3-1 combines with J gene TRBJ2-3; TRBD2 matches 10 bases. The CDR3 protein is CASSQDPAGGRRTQYF. CDR3 in DNA: TGTGCCAGCAGCCAAGACCCAGCGGGGGGGCGGCGGACGCAGTATTTT.